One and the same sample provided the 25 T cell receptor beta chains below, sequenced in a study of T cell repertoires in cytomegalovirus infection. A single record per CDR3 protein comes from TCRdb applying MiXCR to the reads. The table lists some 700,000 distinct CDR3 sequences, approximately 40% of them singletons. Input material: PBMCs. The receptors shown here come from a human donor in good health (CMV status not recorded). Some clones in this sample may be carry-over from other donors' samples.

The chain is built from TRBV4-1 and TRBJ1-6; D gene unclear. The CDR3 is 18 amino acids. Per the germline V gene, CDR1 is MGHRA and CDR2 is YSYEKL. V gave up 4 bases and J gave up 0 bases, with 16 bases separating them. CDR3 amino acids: CASSPTEATSSYNSPLHF. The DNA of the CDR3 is TGCGCCAGCAGCCCCACAGAGGCTACCAGCTCCTATAATTCACCCCTCCACTTT.

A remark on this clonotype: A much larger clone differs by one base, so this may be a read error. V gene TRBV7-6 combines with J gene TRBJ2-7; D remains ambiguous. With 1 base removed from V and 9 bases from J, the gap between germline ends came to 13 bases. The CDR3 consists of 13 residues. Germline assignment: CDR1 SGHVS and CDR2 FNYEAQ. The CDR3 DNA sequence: TGTGCCAGCAGCTTAGAACTTGGTGGGTTGCAGTACTTC. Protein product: CASSLELGGLQYF.

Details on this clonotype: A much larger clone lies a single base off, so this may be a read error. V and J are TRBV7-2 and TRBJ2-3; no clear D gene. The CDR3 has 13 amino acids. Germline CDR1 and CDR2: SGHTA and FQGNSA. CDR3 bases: TGTGCCAGCAGCTTAGCACGTTCAGATACGCAGTTTTTT. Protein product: CASSLARSDTQFF.

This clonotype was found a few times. Written as DNA, the CDR3 is TGTGCCAGCAGCGTCATGGGGGTCGGAGATACGCAGTATTTT. Translating gives CASSVMGVGDTQYF. The V call is TRBV7-9, the J call TRBJ2-3; TRBD1 or TRBD2 may be the D gene (5 bases each). The CDR3 totals 14 residues. The germline V gene has CDR1 SEHNR and CDR2 FQNEAQ (reference sequence). Trimming shortened V by 5 bases and J by 5 bases, and 14 bases separated the two germline ends.

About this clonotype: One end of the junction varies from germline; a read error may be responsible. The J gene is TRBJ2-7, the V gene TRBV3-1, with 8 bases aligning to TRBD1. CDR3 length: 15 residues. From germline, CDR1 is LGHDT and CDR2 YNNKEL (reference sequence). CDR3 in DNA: TGTGACAGCAGCCCCCGCCGGGACAGGATCTACGAGCAGTACTTC. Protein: CDSSPRRDRIYEQYF.

For the CDR3, the DNA is TGTGCCAGCAGCTTTCACGGGACTGCAGCCTACGAGCAGTACTTC. Amino acid sequence: CASSFHGTAAYEQYF. This chain connects TRBV11-1 to TRBJ2-7; D might be TRBD2 (6 bases). Trimming shortened V by 3 bases and J by 2 bases, and 14 bases separated the two germline ends. The CDR3 runs to 15 residues. CDR1 is SGHAT, CDR2 FQDESV, per germline (reference sequence).

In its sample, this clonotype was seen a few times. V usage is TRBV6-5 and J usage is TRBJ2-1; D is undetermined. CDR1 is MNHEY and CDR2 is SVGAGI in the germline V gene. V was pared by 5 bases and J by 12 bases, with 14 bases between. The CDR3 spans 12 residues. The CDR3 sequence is CASSPSGNSQFF. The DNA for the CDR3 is TGTGCCAGCAGTCCCTCGGGCAATTCGCAGTTCTTC.

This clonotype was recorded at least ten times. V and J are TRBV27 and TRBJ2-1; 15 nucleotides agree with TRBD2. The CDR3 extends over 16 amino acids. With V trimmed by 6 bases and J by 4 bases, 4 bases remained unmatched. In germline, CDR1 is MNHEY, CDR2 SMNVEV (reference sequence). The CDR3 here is CASSSGLAGGYNEQFF. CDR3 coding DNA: TGTGCCAGCAGCTCAGGACTAGCGGGAGGGTACAATGAGCAGTTCTTC.

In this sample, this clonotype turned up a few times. The CDR3 nucleotides are TGTGCCAGCAGCTTTACAGTAGGGGGCTCCTACGAGCAGTACTTC. Translating gives CASSFTVGGSYEQYF. The chain recombines TRBV5-6 with TRBJ2-7; D possibly corresponds to TRBD1 (6 bases). The CDR3 is 15 amino acids. The V gene's germline CDR1 is SGHDT and CDR2 YYEEEE. Trimming pared 2 bases from V and 0 bases from J, leaving 12 bases between.

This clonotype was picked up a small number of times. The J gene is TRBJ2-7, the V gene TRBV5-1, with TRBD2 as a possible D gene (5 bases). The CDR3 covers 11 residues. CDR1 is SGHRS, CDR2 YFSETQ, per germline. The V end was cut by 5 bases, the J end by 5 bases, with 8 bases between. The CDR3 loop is CASRTGNEQYF. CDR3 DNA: TGCGCCAGCAGGACGGGAAACGAGCAGTACTTC.

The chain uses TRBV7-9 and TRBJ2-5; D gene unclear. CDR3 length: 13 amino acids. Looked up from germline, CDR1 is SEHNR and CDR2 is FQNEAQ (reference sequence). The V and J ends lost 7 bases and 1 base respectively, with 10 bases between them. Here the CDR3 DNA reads TGTGCCAGCACCCCGTCCGCCCAAGAGACCCAGTACTTC. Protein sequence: CASTPSAQETQYF.

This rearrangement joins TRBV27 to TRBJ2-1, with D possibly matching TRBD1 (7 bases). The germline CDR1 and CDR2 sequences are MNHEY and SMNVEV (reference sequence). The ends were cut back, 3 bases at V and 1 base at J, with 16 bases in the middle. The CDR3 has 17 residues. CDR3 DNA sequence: TGTGCCAGCAGTTTCAGGGGGGTAAAACCTTCCTACAATGAGCAGTTCTTC. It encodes CASSFRGVKPSYNEQFF.

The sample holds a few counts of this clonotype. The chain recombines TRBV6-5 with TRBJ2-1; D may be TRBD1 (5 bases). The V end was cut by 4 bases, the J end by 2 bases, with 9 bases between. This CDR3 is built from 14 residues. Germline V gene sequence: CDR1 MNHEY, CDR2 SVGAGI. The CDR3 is CASSWGTAYNEQFF. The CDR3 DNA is TGTGCCAGCAGTTGGGGCACAGCCTACAATGAGCAGTTCTTC.

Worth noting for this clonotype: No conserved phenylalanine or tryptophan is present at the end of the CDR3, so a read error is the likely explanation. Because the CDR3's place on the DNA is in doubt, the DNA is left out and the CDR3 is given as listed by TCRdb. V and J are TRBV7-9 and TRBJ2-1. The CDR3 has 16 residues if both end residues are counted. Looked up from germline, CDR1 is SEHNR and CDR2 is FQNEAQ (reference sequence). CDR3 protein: CASSLVHSSSYNEQLL.

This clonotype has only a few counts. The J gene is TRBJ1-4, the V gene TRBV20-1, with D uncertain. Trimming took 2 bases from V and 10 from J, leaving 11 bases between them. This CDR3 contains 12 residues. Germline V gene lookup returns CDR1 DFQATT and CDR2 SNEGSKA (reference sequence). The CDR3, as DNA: TGCAGTGCTAGAAGACCAGGAGGAAAACTGTTTTTT. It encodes CSARRPGGKLFF.

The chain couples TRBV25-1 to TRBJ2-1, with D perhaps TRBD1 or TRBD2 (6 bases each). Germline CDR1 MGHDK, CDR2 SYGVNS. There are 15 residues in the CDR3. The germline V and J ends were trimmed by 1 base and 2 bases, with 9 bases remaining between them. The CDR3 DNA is TGTGCCAGCAGTGAATCCGGGGGCCCCTACAATGAGCAGTTCTTC. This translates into CASSESGGPYNEQFF.

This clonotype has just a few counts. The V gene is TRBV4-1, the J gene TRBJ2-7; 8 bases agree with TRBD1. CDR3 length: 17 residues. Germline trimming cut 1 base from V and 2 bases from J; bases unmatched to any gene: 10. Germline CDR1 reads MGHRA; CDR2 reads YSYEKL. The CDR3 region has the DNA TGCGCCAGCAGCCAAGGGCAGCCAGGGGGCCTGACCTACGAGCAGTACTTC. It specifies CASSQGQPGGLTYEQYF.

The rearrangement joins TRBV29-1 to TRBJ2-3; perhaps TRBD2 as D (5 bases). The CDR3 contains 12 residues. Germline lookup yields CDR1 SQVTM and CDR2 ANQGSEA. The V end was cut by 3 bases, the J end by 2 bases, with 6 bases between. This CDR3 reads CSVDGLTDTQYF. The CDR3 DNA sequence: TGCAGCGTTGACGGACTCACAGATACGCAGTATTTT.

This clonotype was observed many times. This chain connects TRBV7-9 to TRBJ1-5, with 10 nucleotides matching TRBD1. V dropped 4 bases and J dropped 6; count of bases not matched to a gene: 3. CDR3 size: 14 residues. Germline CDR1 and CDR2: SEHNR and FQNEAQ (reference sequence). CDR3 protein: CASSSGQGSQPQHF. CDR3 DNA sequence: TGTGCCAGCAGCTCGGGACAGGGGAGTCAGCCCCAGCATTTT.

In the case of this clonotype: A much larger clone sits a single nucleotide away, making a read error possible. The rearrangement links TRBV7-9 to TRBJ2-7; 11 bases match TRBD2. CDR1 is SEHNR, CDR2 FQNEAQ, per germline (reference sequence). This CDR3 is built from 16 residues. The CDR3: CASSAAGTSGPYEQSF. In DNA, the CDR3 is TGTGCCAGCAGCGCTGCCGGGACTAGCGGCCCCTACGAGCAGTCCTTC. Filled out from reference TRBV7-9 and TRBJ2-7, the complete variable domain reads DTGVSQNPRHKITKRGQNVTFRCDPISEHNRLYWYRQTLGQGPEFLTYFQNEAQLEKSRLLSDRFSAERPKGSFSTLEIQRTEQGDSAMYLCASSAAGTSGPYEQSFGPGTRLTVT.

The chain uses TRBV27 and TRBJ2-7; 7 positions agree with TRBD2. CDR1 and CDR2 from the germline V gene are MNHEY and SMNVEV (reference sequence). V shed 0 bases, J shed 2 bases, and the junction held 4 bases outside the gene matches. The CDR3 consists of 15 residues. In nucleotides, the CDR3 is TGTGCCAGCAGTTTATCGGGGGAGGGACCCTACGAGCAGTACTTC. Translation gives CASSLSGEGPYEQYF.

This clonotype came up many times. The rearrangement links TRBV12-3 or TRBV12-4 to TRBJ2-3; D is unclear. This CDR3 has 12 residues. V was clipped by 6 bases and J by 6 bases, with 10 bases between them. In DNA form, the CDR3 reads TGTGCCAGCAGCTTATCCGCGGATACGCAGTATTTT. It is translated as CASSLSADTQYF.

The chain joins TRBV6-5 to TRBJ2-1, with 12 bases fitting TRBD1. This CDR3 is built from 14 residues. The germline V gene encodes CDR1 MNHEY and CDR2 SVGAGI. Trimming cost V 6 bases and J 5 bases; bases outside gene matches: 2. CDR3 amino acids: CASRGQGAHNEQFF. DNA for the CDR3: TGTGCCAGCAGGGGACAGGGGGCTCACAATGAGCAGTTCTTC.

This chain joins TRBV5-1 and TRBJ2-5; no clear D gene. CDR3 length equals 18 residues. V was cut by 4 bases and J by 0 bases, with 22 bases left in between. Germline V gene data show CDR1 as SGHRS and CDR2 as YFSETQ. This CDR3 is CASSVRSVRSGYQETQYF. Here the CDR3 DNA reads TGCGCCAGCAGCGTGCGTTCAGTGAGGTCCGGGTACCAAGAGACCCAGTACTTC.

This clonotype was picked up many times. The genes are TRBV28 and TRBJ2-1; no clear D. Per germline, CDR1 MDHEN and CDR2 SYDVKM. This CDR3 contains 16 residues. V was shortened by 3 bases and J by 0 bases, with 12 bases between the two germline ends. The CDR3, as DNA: TGTGCCAGCAGTTTTAGTTTGGCAAGCTCCTACAATGAGCAGTTCTTC. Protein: CASSFSLASSYNEQFF.